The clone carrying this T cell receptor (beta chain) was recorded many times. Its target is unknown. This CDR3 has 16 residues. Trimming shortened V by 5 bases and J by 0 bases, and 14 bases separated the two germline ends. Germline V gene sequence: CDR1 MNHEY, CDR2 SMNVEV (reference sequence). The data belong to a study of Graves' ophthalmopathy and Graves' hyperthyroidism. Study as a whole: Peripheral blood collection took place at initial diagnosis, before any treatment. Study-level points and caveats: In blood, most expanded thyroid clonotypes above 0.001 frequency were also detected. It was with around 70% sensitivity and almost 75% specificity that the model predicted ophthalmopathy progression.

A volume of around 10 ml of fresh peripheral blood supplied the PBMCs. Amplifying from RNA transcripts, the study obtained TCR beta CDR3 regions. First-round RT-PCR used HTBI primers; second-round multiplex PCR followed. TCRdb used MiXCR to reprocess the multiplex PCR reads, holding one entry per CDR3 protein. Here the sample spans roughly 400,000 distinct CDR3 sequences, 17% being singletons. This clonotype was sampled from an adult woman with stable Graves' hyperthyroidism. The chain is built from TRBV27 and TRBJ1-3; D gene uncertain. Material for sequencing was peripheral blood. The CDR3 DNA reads TGTGCCAGCAGTCTCTCGGACCCCTCCTCTGGAAACACCATATATTTT. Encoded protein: CASSLSDPSSGNTIYF.